This T cell receptor (beta chain) was captured by sequencing in a study of blood T cell repertoires in COVID-19. Study details: From the United States, Italy and Spain came samples of acute and convalescent COVID-19.

This clone was counted between two and nine times. Assay: immunoSEQ multiplex PCR; the TCRdb copy retains only in-frame clones and omits some. The data show 350,000 to 550,000 clones, 75% to 90% seen once. Germline-derived CDR1 and CDR2 are LGHNT and FRNRAP. The ends were cut back, 3 bases at V and 0 bases at J, with 6 bases in the middle. The CDR3 is 13 residues long. Sample: PBMCs or T cells enriched from blood (not recorded which). The TCR comes from a man aged 30-40 years who had recovered from COVID-19. This sequence joins TRBV12-5 and TRBJ2-7; a possible D gene is TRBD2 (5 bases). The CDR3: CASGLAASYEQYF. The CDR3 DNA sequence: TGTGCTAGTGGTTTAGCGGCCTCCTACGAGCAGTACTTC.